These 29 T cell receptor beta chains were sequenced from one sample in a study of blood T cell repertoires in COVID-19 (dated by TCRdb to between 2020 and 2021). The library relied on the immunoSEQ multiplex PCR assay. The table comes from immuneACCESS by way of TCRdb, which keeps in-frame sequences with V and J called. Part of the clones is missing from these tables; in studies checked, under half for an unresolved V gene and the rest for unknown reasons. The sample data list around 40,000 clones, and roughly 90% of these were observed just once. More than 10% of the sample is held by the ten biggest clonotypes. The sequencing sample was made of peripheral blood. Receptor source: a human donor in a cohort sampled during active COVID-19.

The CDR3 is CASSSGSSYEQYF. CDR3 DNA: TGTGCCAGCAGCAGCGGGAGCTCCTACGAGCAGTACTTC. The chain carries TRBV27 and TRBJ2-7; 8 bases fit TRBD2. The junction had 1 base not matched to a gene; V was cut back by 6 bases and J by 0 bases. Germline CDR1 is MNHEY and CDR2 is SMNVEV (reference sequence). This CDR3 contains 13 residues.

V is TRBV6-5 and J is TRBJ1-4, with 10 bases aligning to TRBD1. The CDR3 covers 15 residues. From germline, CDR1 is MNHEY and CDR2 SVGAGI. Trimming removed 6 bases from V and 7 bases from J; junction bases left unmatched: 8. This CDR3 reads CASRTSTGGLEKLFF. The CDR3 nucleotides are TGTGCCAGCAGAACTTCGACAGGGGGCCTTGAAAAACTGTTTTTT.

CDR3 region: CASSLDMLDRGPAFF. The CDR3 region has the DNA TGCGCCAGCAGCTTGGACATGTTGGACAGGGGGCCAGCTTTCTTT. The J gene is TRBJ1-1, the V gene TRBV5-1, with TRBD1 matching over 11 bases. The CDR3 runs to 15 residues. V dropped 0 bases and J dropped 10; count of bases not matched to a gene: 8. Per germline, CDR1 SGHRS and CDR2 YFSETQ.

This chain connects TRBV5-4 to TRBJ2-2, with D maybe TRBD2 (6 bases). Trimming removed 3 bases from V and 4 bases from J, with 13 bases in between. The CDR3 has 15 residues. In germline, CDR1 is SGHNT, CDR2 YYREEE (reference sequence). The CDR3 reads CASSWGVGSTGELFF. For the CDR3, the DNA is TGTGCCAGCAGCTGGGGGGTTGGGAGCACCGGGGAGCTGTTTTTT. The full variable domain, in which reference TRBV5-4 and TRBJ2-2 provide the parts outside the CDR3, is ETGVTQSPTHLIKTRGQQVTLRCSSQSGHNTVSWYQQALGQGPQFIFQYYREEENGRGNFPPRFSGLQFPNYSSELNVNALELDDSALYLCASSWGVGSTGELFFGEGSRLTVL.

This clone was observed a single time. The chain has TRBV4-1 and TRBJ1-2; maybe TRBD1 (5 bases). Germline lookup yields CDR1 MGHRA and CDR2 YSYEKL. This CDR3 has 14 residues. Trimming took off 1 base at V and 1 base at J, with 7 bases between the two ends. DNA for the CDR3: TGCGCCAGCAGCCAAGCGGGGGTTAACTATGGCTACACCTTC. Encoded protein: CASSQAGVNYGYTF.

This clone appeared once. This sequence joins TRBV9 and TRBJ2-3; maybe TRBD1 (5 bases). Germline CDR1 SGDLS, CDR2 YYNGEE. CDR3 size: 15 residues. V lost 1 base and J 0 bases, leaving 9 bases between the germline ends. The CDR3 DNA is TGTGCCAGCAGCGTACAGGGTTCTAGCACAGATACGCAGTATTTT. Its protein is CASSVQGSSTDTQYF.

This chain links TRBV11-3 with TRBJ2-3; 8 bases align to TRBD2. Germline V gives CDR1 SGHNT, CDR2 YENEEA. The length of the CDR3 is 15 residues. J lost 4 bases, V lost 5 bases, and 8 bases had no gene match. CDR3 DNA: TGTGCCAGCAGCCAAGGGACTAGTTTATCAGATACGCAGTATTTT. It yields the protein CASSQGTSLSDTQYF.

This clone occurred once. The gene calls are TRBV9 and TRBJ2-7; D is perhaps TRBD2 (5 bases). CDR3 length: 15 amino acids. V was trimmed by 0 bases and J by 3 bases, leaving 13 bases between them. Germline V CDR1 and CDR2: SGDLS, YYNGEE. CDR3 DNA: TGTGCCAGCAGCGTAGGAAGAGGGTCGCTCTACGAGCAGTACTTC. Its translation is CASSVGRGSLYEQYF.

This chain links TRBV11-3 with TRBJ2-3; 9 bases fit TRBD2. The CDR3 has 17 residues. V lost 5 bases and J lost 5; bases outside the gene matches: 14. Per the germline V gene, CDR1 is SGHNT and CDR2 is YENEEA. The CDR3 DNA sequence: TGTGCCAGCAGCCCCCAGCTAGCGGGATTGACGCTAGATACGCAGTATTTT. This encodes CASSPQLAGLTLDTQYF.

The chain employs TRBV5-4 and TRBJ2-1; the D gene is possibly TRBD2 (5 bases). CDR1 and CDR2 from the germline V gene are SGHNT and YYREEE (reference sequence). This CDR3 is built from 15 residues. With 1 base removed from V and 7 bases from J, the gap between germline ends came to 15 bases. CDR3 amino acids: CASSLMGSNANEQFF. The DNA for the CDR3 is TGTGCCAGCAGCTTGATGGGGAGTAACGCAAATGAGCAGTTCTTC. Supplemented by reference TRBV5-4 and TRBJ2-1, the full variable domain reads ETGVTQSPTHLIKTRGQQVTLRCSSQSGHNTVSWYQQALGQGPQFIFQYYREEENGRGNFPPRFSGLQFPNYSSELNVNALELDDSALYLCASSLMGSNANEQFFGPGTRLTVL.

This chain joins TRBV7-2 and TRBJ2-7, with D possibly matching TRBD2 (7 bases). CDR3 length equals 14 residues. Germline CDR1 and CDR2: SGHTA and FQGNSA. V was cut by 3 bases and J by 3 bases, with 12 bases left in between. The CDR3 DNA is TGTGCCAGCAGCTTCGGCGGGGGCCTCTACGAGCAGTACTTC. Translating it yields CASSFGGGLYEQYF. Looking up the rest from reference TRBV7-2 and TRBJ2-7 gives the full variable domain: GAGVSQSPSNKVTEKGKDVELRCDPISGHTALYWYRQSLGQGLEFLIYFQGNSAPDKSGLPSDRFSAERTGGSVSTLTIQRTQQEDSAVYLCASSFGGGLYEQYFGPGTRLTVT.

CDR3 sequence: CASAKGGVNEQFF. DNA of the CDR3: TGCGCCAGCGCAAAAGGGGGGGTCAATGAGCAGTTCTTC. The chain couples TRBV10-1 to TRBJ2-1; maybe TRBD2 (7 bases). The V end was cut by 8 bases, the J end by 6 bases, with 14 bases between. In germline, CDR1 is WNHNN, CDR2 SYGVQD (reference sequence). There are 13 residues in the CDR3.

This chain joins TRBV7-2 and TRBJ2-1, with no clear D. The CDR3 has 16 amino acids. V lost 4 bases and J 7 bases, leaving 20 bases between the germline ends. CDR1 and CDR2 from the germline V gene are SGHTA and FQGNSA. CDR3 sequence (DNA): TGTGCCAGCAGCTCGCCCAGCGTCTCTTTGGGTAATGAGCAGTTCTTC. This gives the protein CASSSPSVSLGNEQFF.

This rearrangement joins TRBV6-2 or TRBV6-3 to TRBJ1-5, with 9 bases aligning to TRBD1. Germline CDR1 is MNHEY and CDR2 is SVGEGT. The trim removed 6 bases at V and 10 bases at J, leaving 10 bases unmatched. This CDR3 has 14 residues. CDR3 nucleotides: TGTGCCAGCAGCCAGGGACAGGGCGGTCGTCCCCAGCATTTT. Its translation: CASSQGQGGRPQHF.

The genes are TRBV27 and TRBJ1-2, with D possibly TRBD1 on 5 matching bases. Germline CDR1 reads MNHEY; CDR2 reads SMNVEV (reference sequence). Trimming took off 8 bases at V and 5 bases at J, with 15 bases between the two ends. The length of the CDR3 is 13 residues. As DNA, the CDR3 is TGTGCCAGCGGGTTTTGGGGGGGGTATGGCTACACCTTC. Translation: CASGFWGGYGYTF.

The chain is built from TRBV3-1 (or the pseudogene TRBV3-2) and TRBJ1-2; D perhaps matches TRBD1 (5 bases). The CDR3 totals 12 residues. Germline assignment: CDR1 LGHDT and CDR2 YNNKEL (reference sequence). The V end lost 4 bases, the J end lost 6 bases, and 9 bases lay between the germline ends. In nucleotides, the CDR3 is TGTGCCAGCAGCCCCGCGGGGGATGGCTACACCTTC. It translates to CASSPAGDGYTF.

V gene TRBV4-3 combines with J gene TRBJ1-2; D is perhaps TRBD1 (6 bases). CDR1 is LGHNA, CDR2 YSLEER, per germline. The V end was cut by 4 bases, the J end by 6 bases, with 12 bases between. This CDR3 contains 13 residues. The CDR3 DNA sequence: TGCGCCAGCAGCCTCAGGGGTCGGGATGGCTACACCTTC. Protein product: CASSLRGRDGYTF.

The gene calls are TRBV6-5 and TRBJ2-7, with 7 bases aligning to TRBD1. CDR3 size: 15 residues. The germline gives CDR1 MNHEY, CDR2 SVGAGI. The V and J ends lost 0 bases and 1 base, in that order; junction bases with no gene match: 3. The CDR3 is CASSYSGGSSYEQYF. Written as DNA, the CDR3 is TGTGCCAGCAGTTACTCAGGGGGCTCTTCCTACGAGCAGTACTTC.

The chain is built from TRBV6-5 and TRBJ2-1, with a possible D match to TRBD1 (6 bases). The CDR3 contains 16 residues. V was trimmed by 2 bases and J by 4 bases, leaving 15 bases between them. The V gene's germline CDR1 is MNHEY and CDR2 SVGAGI. This CDR3 reads CASSYTPGQPYNEQFF. For the CDR3, the DNA is TGTGCCAGCAGTTACACCCCGGGACAACCTTACAATGAGCAGTTCTTC.

The rearrangement joins TRBV5-1 to TRBJ2-1; no definite D call. Between the trimmed V and J ends, which lost 0 bases and 2 bases, there was a span of 12 bases. This CDR3 spans 16 amino acids. Germline loops: CDR1 SGHRS, CDR2 YFSETQ. CDR3 in DNA: TGCGCCAGCAGCTTGGTTTCGCGAGATACCTACAATGAGCAGTTCTTC. It specifies CASSLVSRDTYNEQFF.

This chain links TRBV9 with TRBJ2-7; 9 positions agree with TRBD2. V dropped 3 bases and J dropped 5; count of bases not matched to a gene: 9. Germline V CDR1 and CDR2: SGDLS, YYNGEE. The CDR3 is made up of 15 amino acids. The CDR3 DNA sequence: TGTGCCAGCAGCGCGAGGGGGACTAGCACGCACGAGCAGTACTTC. Translated, it gives CASSARGTSTHEQYF.

The rearrangement joins TRBV3-1 (or the pseudogene TRBV3-2) to TRBJ2-7; 7 bases fit TRBD2. Germline trimming cut 4 bases from V and 2 bases from J; bases unmatched to any gene: 2. This CDR3 is 13 amino acids long. Germline-derived CDR1 and CDR2 are LGHDT and YNNKEL (reference sequence). As DNA, the CDR3 is TGTGCCAGCAGCCCCCGGGGGGCCTACGAGCAGTACTTC. Translated: CASSPRGAYEQYF.

This rearrangement joins TRBV19 to TRBJ2-1; 8 bases fit TRBD2. Germline trimming cut 6 bases from V and 4 bases from J; bases unmatched to any gene: 8. The CDR3 runs to 15 residues. The germline CDR1 and CDR2 sequences are LNHDA and SQIVND (reference sequence). The CDR3 region has the DNA TGTGCCAGTAGCCAAAGCGGGAGCGGGTACAATGAGCAGTTCTTC. It yields the protein CASSQSGSGYNEQFF.

V gene TRBV4-1 combines with J gene TRBJ2-7; tentative D call: TRBD2 (6 bases). The length of the CDR3 is 13 residues. The ends were cut back, 0 bases at V and 6 bases at J, with 9 bases in the middle. CDR1 is MGHRA, CDR2 YSYEKL, per germline. CDR3: CASSQEAGLEQYF. The CDR3 nucleotides are TGCGCCAGCAGCCAAGAAGCGGGTCTCGAGCAGTACTTC.

The rearrangement links TRBV5-1 to TRBJ2-1; the match to TRBD1 covers 7 bases. Germline values: CDR1 SGHRS, CDR2 YFSETQ. After removal of 4 bases from V and 10 bases from J, the junction contained 26 bases not matched to a gene. The CDR3 covers 19 residues. The CDR3 coding sequence is TGCGCCAGCAGCCCAGCACAGGGGCTCCTATCGGTTATGATTTGGGAGCAGTTCTTC. Translated: CASSPAQGLLSVMIWEQFF.

The chain combines TRBV4-3 with TRBJ1-6; D is undetermined. This CDR3 contains 17 residues. Germline V CDR1 and CDR2: LGHNA, YSLEER. With 0 bases removed from V and 0 bases from J, the gap between germline ends came to 9 bases. The DNA of the CDR3 is TGCGCCAGCAGCCAAGATACGAGTCACTCCTATAATTCACCCCTCCACTTT. It translates to CASSQDTSHSYNSPLHF.

The chain combines TRBV5-1 with TRBJ1-2; D possibly corresponds to TRBD1 (5 bases). The CDR3 has 13 amino acids. V was pared by 0 bases and J by 8 bases, with 11 bases between. Germline CDR1 is SGHRS and CDR2 is YFSETQ. The CDR3 DNA follows: TGCGCCAGCAGCTTGGACGGGACTATGGGCTACACCTTC. This sequence encodes CASSLDGTMGYTF.

This chain uses TRBV7-9 with TRBJ2-7; 12 bases fit TRBD1. CDR1 and CDR2 from the germline V gene are SEHNR and FQNEAQ (reference sequence). The CDR3 spans 15 residues. V gave up 5 bases and J gave up 5 bases; unmatched junction bases: 7. The CDR3 DNA reads as TGTGCCAGCAGCACAGCCGGGACAGGGGGCAACGAGCAGTACTTC. This encodes CASSTAGTGGNEQYF.

J is TRBJ1-1 and V is TRBV5-4; 8 positions agree with TRBD1. The CDR3 spans 14 residues. The trim removed 3 bases at V and 2 bases at J, leaving 3 bases unmatched. The germline CDR1 and CDR2 sequences are SGHNT and YYREEE (reference sequence). CDR3 sequence: CASSYPGGNTEAFF. In nucleotides, the CDR3 is TGTGCCAGCAGCTACCCAGGGGGCAACACTGAAGCTTTCTTT.